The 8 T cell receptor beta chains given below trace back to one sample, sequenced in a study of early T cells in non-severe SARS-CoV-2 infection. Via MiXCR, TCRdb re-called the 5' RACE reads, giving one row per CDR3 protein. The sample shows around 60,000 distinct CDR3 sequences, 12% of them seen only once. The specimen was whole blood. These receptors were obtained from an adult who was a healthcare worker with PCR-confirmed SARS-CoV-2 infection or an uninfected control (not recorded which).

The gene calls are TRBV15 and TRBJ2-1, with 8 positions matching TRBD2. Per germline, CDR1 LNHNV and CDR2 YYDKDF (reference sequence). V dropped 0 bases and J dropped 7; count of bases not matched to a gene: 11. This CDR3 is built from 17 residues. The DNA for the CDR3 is TGTGCCACCAGCAGAGATTGGGGAGCGGGAGCTGGTAATGAGCAGTTCTTC. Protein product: CATSRDWGAGAGNEQFF. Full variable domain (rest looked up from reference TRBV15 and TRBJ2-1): DAMVIQNPRYQVTQFGKPVTLSCSQTLNHNVMYWYQQKSSQAPKLLFHYYDKDFNNEADTPDNFQSRRPNTSFCFLDIRSPGLGDTAMYLCATSRDWGAGAGNEQFFGPGTRLTVL.

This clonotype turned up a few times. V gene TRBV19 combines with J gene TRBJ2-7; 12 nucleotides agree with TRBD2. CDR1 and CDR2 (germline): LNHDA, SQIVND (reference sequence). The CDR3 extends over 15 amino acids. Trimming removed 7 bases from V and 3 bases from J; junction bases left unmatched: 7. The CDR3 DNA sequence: TGTGCCAGTAAAGCACTAGCGGGAGGAAGCTACGAGCAGTACTTC. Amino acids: CASKALAGGSYEQYF. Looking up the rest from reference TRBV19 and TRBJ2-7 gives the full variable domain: DGGITQSPKYLFRKEGQNVTLSCEQNLNHDAMYWYRQDPGQGLRLIYYSQIVNDFQKGDIAEGYSVSREKKESFPLTVTSAQKNPTAFYLCASKALAGGSYEQYFGPGTRLTVT.

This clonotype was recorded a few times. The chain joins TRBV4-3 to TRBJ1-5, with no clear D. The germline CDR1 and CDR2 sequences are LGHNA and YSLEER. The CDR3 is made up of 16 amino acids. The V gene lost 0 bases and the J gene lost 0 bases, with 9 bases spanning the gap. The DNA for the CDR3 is TGCGCCAGCAGCCAAGATTTCAGTAATAGCAATCAGCCCCAGCATTTT. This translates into CASSQDFSNSNQPQHF.

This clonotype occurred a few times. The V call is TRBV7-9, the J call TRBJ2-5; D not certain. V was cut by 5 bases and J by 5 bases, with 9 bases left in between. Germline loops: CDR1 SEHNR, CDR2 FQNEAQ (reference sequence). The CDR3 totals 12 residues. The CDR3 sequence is CASSTSRETQYF. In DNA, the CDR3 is TGTGCCAGCAGCACCTCTCGGGAGACCCAGTACTTC. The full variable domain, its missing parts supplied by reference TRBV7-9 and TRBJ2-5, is DTGVSQNPRHKITKRGQNVTFRCDPISEHNRLYWYRQTLGQGPEFLTYFQNEAQLEKSRLLSDRFSAERPKGSFSTLEIQRTEQGDSAMYLCASSTSRETQYFGPGTRLLVL.

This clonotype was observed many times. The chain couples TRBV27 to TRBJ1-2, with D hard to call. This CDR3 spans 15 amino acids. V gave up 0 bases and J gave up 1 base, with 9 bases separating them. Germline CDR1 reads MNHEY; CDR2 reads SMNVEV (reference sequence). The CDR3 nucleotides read TGTGCCAGCAGTTTATCAGGGTGGGATAACTATGGCTACACCTTC. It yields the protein CASSLSGWDNYGYTF.

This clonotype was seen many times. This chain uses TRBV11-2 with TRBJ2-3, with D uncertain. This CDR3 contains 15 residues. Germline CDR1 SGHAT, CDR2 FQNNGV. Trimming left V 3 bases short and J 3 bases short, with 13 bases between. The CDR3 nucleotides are TGTGCCAGCAGCTTTAAAAACTCCGGTACAGATACGCAGTATTTT. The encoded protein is CASSFKNSGTDTQYF. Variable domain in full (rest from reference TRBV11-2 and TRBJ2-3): EAGVAQSPRYKIIEKRQSVAFWCNPISGHATLYWYQQILGQGPKLLIQFQNNGVVDDSQLPKDRFSAERLKGVDSTLKIQPAKLEDSAVYLCASSFKNSGTDTQYFGPGTRLTVL.

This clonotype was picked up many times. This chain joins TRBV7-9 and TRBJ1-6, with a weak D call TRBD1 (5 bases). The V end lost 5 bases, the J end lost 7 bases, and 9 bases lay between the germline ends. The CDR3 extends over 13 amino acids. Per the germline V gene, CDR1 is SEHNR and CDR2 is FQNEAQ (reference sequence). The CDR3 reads CASSIRDNSPLHF. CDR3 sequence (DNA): TGTGCCAGCAGCATCCGGGACAATTCACCCCTCCACTTT.

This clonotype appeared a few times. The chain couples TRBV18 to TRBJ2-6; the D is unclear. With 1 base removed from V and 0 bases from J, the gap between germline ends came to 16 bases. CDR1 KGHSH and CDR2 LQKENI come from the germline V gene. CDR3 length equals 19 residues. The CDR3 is CASSPQPSYSISGANVLTF. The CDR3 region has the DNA TGTGCCAGCTCACCACAGCCCAGCTACTCCATCTCTGGGGCCAACGTCCTGACTTTC.